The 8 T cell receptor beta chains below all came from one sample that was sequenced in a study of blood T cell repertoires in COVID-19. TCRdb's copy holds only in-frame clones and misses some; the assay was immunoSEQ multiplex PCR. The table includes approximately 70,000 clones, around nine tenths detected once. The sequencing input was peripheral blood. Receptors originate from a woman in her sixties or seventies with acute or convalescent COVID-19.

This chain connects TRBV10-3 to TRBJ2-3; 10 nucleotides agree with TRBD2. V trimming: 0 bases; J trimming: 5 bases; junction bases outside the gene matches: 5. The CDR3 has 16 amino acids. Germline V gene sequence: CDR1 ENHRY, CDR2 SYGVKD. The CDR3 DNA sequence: TGTGCCATCAGTGAGTCAGGAGCGGGGGGGGTAGATACGCAGTATTTT. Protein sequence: CAISESGAGGVDTQYF.

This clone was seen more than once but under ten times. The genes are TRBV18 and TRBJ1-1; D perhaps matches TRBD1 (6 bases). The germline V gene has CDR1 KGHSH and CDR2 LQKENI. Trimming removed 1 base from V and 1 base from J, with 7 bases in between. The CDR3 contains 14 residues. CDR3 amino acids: CASSPQGENTEAFF. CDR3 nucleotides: TGTGCCAGCTCACCACAGGGGGAGAACACTGAAGCTTTCTTT.

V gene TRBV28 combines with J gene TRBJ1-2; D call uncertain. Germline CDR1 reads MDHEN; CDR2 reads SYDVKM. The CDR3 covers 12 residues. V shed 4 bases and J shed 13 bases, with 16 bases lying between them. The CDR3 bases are TGTGCCAGCAGTTCCAAGCCTCGGAGTGCCACCTTC. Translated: CASSSKPRSATF.

CDR3 bases: TGTGCCAGCAGCCGACGGGAGTGGGAGCAGTTCTTC. It specifies CASSRREWEQFF. The chain recombines TRBV12-3 or TRBV12-4 with TRBJ2-1, with D possibly being TRBD2 (6 bases). This CDR3 has 12 amino acids. Deletions cut 6 bases from V and 10 bases from J, with 13 bases between.

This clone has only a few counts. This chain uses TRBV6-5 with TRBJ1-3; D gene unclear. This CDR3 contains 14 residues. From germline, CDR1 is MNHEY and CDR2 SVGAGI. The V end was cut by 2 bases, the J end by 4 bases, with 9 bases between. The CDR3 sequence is CASSYGGPGNTIYF. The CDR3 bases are TGTGCCAGCAGTTACGGCGGGCCCGGAAACACCATATATTTT.

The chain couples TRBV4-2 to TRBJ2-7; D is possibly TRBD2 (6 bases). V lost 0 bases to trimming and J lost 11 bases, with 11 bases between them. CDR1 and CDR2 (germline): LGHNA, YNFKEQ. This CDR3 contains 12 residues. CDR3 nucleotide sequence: TGTGCCAGCAGCCAAGATCTGGGGGGAAAGTACTTC. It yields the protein CASSQDLGGKYF.

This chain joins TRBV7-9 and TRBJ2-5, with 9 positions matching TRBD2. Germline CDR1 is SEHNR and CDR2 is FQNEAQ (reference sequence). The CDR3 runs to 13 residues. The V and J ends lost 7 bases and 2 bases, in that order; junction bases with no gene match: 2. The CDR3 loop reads CASTLAGQETQYF. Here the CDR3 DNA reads TGTGCCAGCACCCTAGCGGGGCAAGAGACCCAGTACTTC. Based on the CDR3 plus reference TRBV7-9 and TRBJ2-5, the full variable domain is DTGVSQNPRHKITKRGQNVTFRCDPISEHNRLYWYRQTLGQGPEFLTYFQNEAQLEKSRLLSDRFSAERPKGSFSTLEIQRTEQGDSAMYLCASTLAGQETQYFGPGTRLLVL.

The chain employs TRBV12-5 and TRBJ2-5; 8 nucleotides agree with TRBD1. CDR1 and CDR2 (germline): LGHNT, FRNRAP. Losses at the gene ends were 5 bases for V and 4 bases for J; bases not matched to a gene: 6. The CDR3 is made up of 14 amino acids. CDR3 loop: CASGLDRGGETQYF. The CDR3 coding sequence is TGTGCTAGTGGTCTTGACAGGGGAGGAGAGACCCAGTACTTC.